The 9 T cell receptor beta chains given below trace back to one sample, sequenced in a study of OX40 agonist ivuxolimab in advanced cancers. Generated by immunoSEQ multiplex PCR, the TCRdb table keeps only in-frame clones and is missing some. Altogether tens of thousands of clones are present, approximately 85% being singletons, with the ten largest covering about 2%. The material sequenced was CD4+ or CD8+ T cells sorted from blood, taken in a trial of the OX40 agonist ivuxolimab. The receptors were sampled from an adult with an advanced solid tumor such as melanoma, head and neck, liver or kidney cancer.

This chain joins TRBV7-9 and TRBJ1-1, with D perhaps matching TRBD1 (5 bases). The CDR3 has 14 amino acids. From germline, CDR1 is SEHNR and CDR2 FQNEAQ (reference sequence). The V end was cut by 2 bases, the J end by 5 bases, with 12 bases between. The CDR3, as DNA: TGTGCCAGCAGCTTACATGGGCGGACAACTGAAGCTTTCTTT. It translates to CASSLHGRTTEAFF. The full variable domain, its missing parts supplied by reference TRBV7-9 and TRBJ1-1, is DTGVSQNPRHKITKRGQNVTFRCDPISEHNRLYWYRQTLGQGPEFLTYFQNEAQLEKSRLLSDRFSAERPKGSFSTLEIQRTEQGDSAMYLCASSLHGRTTEAFFGQGTRLTVV.

The CDR3 reads CASSIILAGATYNEQFF. DNA of the CDR3: TGTGCCAGTAGTATAATTTTGGCGGGGGCCACCTACAATGAGCAGTTCTTC. The chain employs TRBV19 and TRBJ2-1, with D perhaps TRBD2 (7 bases). The CDR3 has 17 residues. V lost 2 bases, J lost 2 bases, and 16 bases lay in between. Germline assignment: CDR1 LNHDA and CDR2 SQIVND (reference sequence).

The chain uses TRBV7-8 and TRBJ2-7; the match to TRBD2 covers 8 bases. The ends lost 4 bases at V and 4 bases at J; junction bases unmatched: 12. This CDR3 is 16 amino acids long. Per the germline V gene, CDR1 is SGHVS and CDR2 is FQNEAQ. The CDR3 region is CASSSSYREGFYEQYF. CDR3 bases: TGTGCCAGCAGCTCAAGTTATCGGGAGGGGTTTTACGAGCAGTACTTC.

CDR3 amino acids: CASTPGTGHDEQYF. CDR3 nucleotides: TGTGCCAGCACCCCCGGGACAGGGCACGACGAGCAGTACTTC. The chain is built from TRBV5-4 and TRBJ2-7, with 9 bases fitting TRBD1. Looked up from germline, CDR1 is SGHNT and CDR2 is YYREEE (reference sequence). The CDR3 extends over 14 amino acids. The ends lost 6 bases at V and 5 bases at J; junction bases unmatched: 9.

CDR3 coding DNA: TGTGCCAGCATGTCGAGGCGGGAGCCCCTACGAACGCAGTATTTT. Encoded protein: CASMSRREPLRTQYF. The genes are TRBV11-2 and TRBJ2-3; 7 bases fit TRBD2. The CDR3 is made up of 15 amino acids. Looked up from germline, CDR1 is SGHAT and CDR2 is FQNNGV. J was trimmed by 9 bases and V by 7 bases; bases with no gene match: 16.

This chain links TRBV7-9 with TRBJ2-7; 8 positions agree with TRBD2. This CDR3 is built from 15 residues. Germline assignment: CDR1 SEHNR and CDR2 FQNEAQ (reference sequence). V lost 5 bases and J lost 0; bases outside the gene matches: 6. The CDR3 sequence: CASSPGGTPSYEQYF. The DNA of the CDR3 is TGTGCCAGCAGCCCGGGGGGGACACCCTCCTACGAGCAGTACTTC.

This clone turned up a few times. This chain joins TRBV19 and TRBJ2-7; D is possibly TRBD2 (6 bases). The length of the CDR3 is 15 residues. Germline V gene lookup returns CDR1 LNHDA and CDR2 SQIVND (reference sequence). Trimming took off 2 bases at V and 2 bases at J, with 13 bases between the two ends. CDR3 loop: CASSINRRGPYEQYF. CDR3 coding DNA: TGTGCCAGTAGTATAAACAGGAGGGGCCCCTACGAGCAGTACTTC.

The V and J genes are TRBV6-6 and TRBJ2-2; D not resolved. This CDR3 is built from 14 residues. CDR1 is MNHNY, CDR2 SVGAGI, per germline (reference sequence). V shed 6 bases and J shed 1 base, with 9 bases lying between them. CDR3: CASSSLGNTGELFF. The DNA for the CDR3 is TGTGCCAGCAGCAGCCTCGGGAACACCGGGGAGCTGTTTTTT.

The genes are TRBV4-1 and TRBJ1-2; D remains unclear. From germline, CDR1 is MGHRA and CDR2 YSYEKL. The V gene lost 1 base and the J gene lost 4 bases, with 4 bases spanning the gap. The CDR3 covers 12 residues. The CDR3 loop reads CASSQVTYGYTF. The CDR3 nucleotides read TGCGCCAGCAGCCAAGTGACCTATGGCTACACCTTC.